This TCR beta chain came from a study of cytomegalovirus exposure and HLA in healthy donors. Across the study: A preliminary data release comprised around 90 million unique TCRs obtained from HLA-typed donors. Study-wide points: The study labeled more than 150 TCR beta chains cytomegalovirus-associated.

This clone appeared a single time. Its antigen is unidentified. Both 60 Vbeta primers and 13 Jbeta primers went into the PCR. The method was immunoSEQ multiplex PCR; TCRdb's version includes in-frame clones alone and lacks a portion of them. The sample carries around 130,000 clones, around 72% recorded once. The CDR3 totals 10 residues. CDR1 and CDR2 (germline): SQVTM, ANQGSEA. V was shortened by 5 bases and J by 6 bases, with 7 bases between the two germline ends. The sample taken for sequencing was PBMCs. The chain is built from TRBV29-1 and TRBJ1-1; D is ambiguous. The receptor was derived from a woman under 30 in good health and CMV-seronegative. The DNA for the CDR3 is TGCAGCGTTTTAGTCTCTGAAGCTTTCTTT. It codes for CSVLVSEAFF.